This TCR beta chain was identified during a study of blood T cell repertoires in COVID-19. Overall study context: The study drew acute and convalescent COVID-19 samples from the United States, Italy and Spain.

The germline CDR1 and CDR2 sequences are SGHNT and YYREEE (reference sequence). Trimming removed 5 bases from V and 3 bases from J; junction bases left unmatched: 11. The CDR3 contains 16 residues. Some clones are missing from TCRdb's copy, which holds only in-frame ones; the method was immunoSEQ multiplex PCR. The sample lists 250,000 to 300,000 clones, just over 90% occurring once. Sequencing was carried out using peripheral blood. The clonotype was recovered from a woman aged 25 to 39 with COVID-19, enrolled during active disease. V and J are TRBV5-4 and TRBJ2-7, with TRBD2 matching 10 bases. CDR3 DNA sequence: TGTGCCAGCAGTTCCGCACTAGCGGGAAAGGTCTACGAGCAGTACTTC. Protein product: CASSSALAGKVYEQYF. The whole variable domain, filled in from reference TRBV5-4 and TRBJ2-7, reads ETGVTQSPTHLIKTRGQQVTLRCSSQSGHNTVSWYQQALGQGPQFIFQYYREEENGRGNFPPRFSGLQFPNYSSELNVNALELDDSALYLCASSSALAGKVYEQYFGPGTRLTVT.